Shown below are 11 T cell receptor beta chains from a single sample sequenced in a study of technical replicates of blood from a handful of donors. The table came from immunoSEQ multiplex PCR; TCRdb's copy has only in-frame clones and leaves some out. In the table there are around 71,000 clones, approximately 92% of which are singletons. Sequenced: T cells isolated from PBMCs. These receptors all stem from a human donor in good health.

This clone was seen a single time. The V call is TRBV6-5, the J call TRBJ2-7; D is undetermined. The ends were cut back, 6 bases at V and 2 bases at J, with 5 bases in the middle. This CDR3 is 11 amino acids long. Germline lookup yields CDR1 MNHEY and CDR2 SVGAGI. CDR3 sequence reads: CASRSPYEQYF. CDR3 in DNA: TGTGCCAGCAGGAGCCCCTACGAGCAGTACTTC.

The chain uses TRBV19 and TRBJ1-1, with no clear D. The CDR3 spans 14 residues. Germline CDR1 is LNHDA and CDR2 is SQIVND (reference sequence). The V end lost 2 bases, the J end lost 1 base, and 8 bases lay between the germline ends. Written as DNA, the CDR3 is TGTGCCAGTAGTATAACGGAGTGGAACACTGAAGCTTTCTTT. This encodes CASSITEWNTEAFF.

The chain has TRBV6-5 and TRBJ2-5; TRBD1 matches at 7 bases. Germline loops: CDR1 MNHEY, CDR2 SVGAGI. Trimming cost V 8 bases and J 5 bases; bases outside gene matches: 11. CDR3 length: 14 residues. CDR3 nucleotides: TGTGCCAGCGGGGCTTCCGACAGGGATGAGACCCAGTACTTC. Translation gives CASGASDRDETQYF.

J is TRBJ1-4 and V is TRBV19; D is perhaps TRBD1 (6 bases). This CDR3 comprises 14 residues. Germline CDR1 reads LNHDA; CDR2 reads SQIVND (reference sequence). Deletions cut 4 bases from V and 3 bases from J, with 9 bases between. The CDR3 DNA sequence: TGTGCCAGTAGTACACAGGGCTCTAATGAAAAACTGTTTTTT. Protein product: CASSTQGSNEKLFF.

The rearrangement uses TRBV11-3 and TRBJ2-7, with D possibly being TRBD2 (5 bases). V was cut by 8 bases and J by 6 bases, with 20 bases left in between. Germline CDR1 SGHNT, CDR2 YENEEA. CDR3 length: 14 residues. The CDR3 nucleotides are TGTGCCAGCCAACCGAGGGCGTTTCCCCCCGAGCAGTACTTC. Amino acids: CASQPRAFPPEQYF.

The rearrangement links TRBV10-3 to TRBJ2-3, with TRBD2 as a possible D gene (6 bases). Germline V gene lookup returns CDR1 ENHRY and CDR2 SYGVKD. V lost 4 bases, J lost 2 bases, and 7 bases lay in between. This CDR3 spans 13 amino acids. The CDR3 is CAISGRDTDTQYF. The DNA of the CDR3 is TGTGCCATCAGTGGGAGGGACACAGATACGCAGTATTTT.

V and J are TRBV9 and TRBJ2-6; D is possibly TRBD1 (5 bases). The length of the CDR3 is 16 residues. The germline V and J ends were trimmed by 3 bases and 0 bases, with 10 bases remaining between them. The germline V gene encodes CDR1 SGDLS and CDR2 YYNGEE. The CDR3 DNA reads TGTGCCAGCAGCGCCAGGGTTAGCTCTGGGGCCAACGTCCTGACTTTC. This gives the protein CASSARVSSGANVLTF.

V and J are TRBV19 and TRBJ1-1, with 7 nucleotides matching TRBD1. CDR1 and CDR2 from the germline V gene are LNHDA and SQIVND (reference sequence). Losses at the gene ends were 2 bases for V and 3 bases for J; bases not matched to a gene: 9. The CDR3 is made up of 16 amino acids. CDR3 sequence (DNA): TGTGCCAGTAGTATACGGACAGGCCAGCGGGACACTGAAGCTTTCTTT. Translation: CASSIRTGQRDTEAFF.

The genes are TRBV25-1 and TRBJ2-4, with 13 bases identical to TRBD2. Germline CDR1 MGHDK, CDR2 SYGVNS. J was trimmed by 7 bases and V by 7 bases; bases with no gene match: 7. The CDR3 sequence is 15 residues long. The DNA of the CDR3 is TGTGCCAGCATGCCGGGACTAGCGGGAAATAACATTCAGTACTTC. It yields the protein CASMPGLAGNNIQYF.

V is TRBV19 and J is TRBJ2-5, with 9 positions matching TRBD1. Germline V lookup: CDR1 LNHDA, CDR2 SQIVND (reference sequence). CDR3 length: 13 residues. J lost 2 bases, V lost 5 bases, and 0 bases had no gene match. The DNA for the CDR3 is TGTGCCAGTAGTGGGACAGGGCAAGAGACCCAGTACTTC. It yields the protein CASSGTGQETQYF.

The chain carries TRBV4-1 and TRBJ2-1; no reliable D call. Germline CDR1 reads MGHRA; CDR2 reads YSYEKL. V lost 0 bases, J lost 9 bases, and 6 bases lay in between. The CDR3 runs 12 residues. The CDR3 DNA sequence: TGCGCCAGCAGCCAAGAAAGAGGTGAGCAGTTCTTC. Amino acid sequence: CASSQERGEQFF.